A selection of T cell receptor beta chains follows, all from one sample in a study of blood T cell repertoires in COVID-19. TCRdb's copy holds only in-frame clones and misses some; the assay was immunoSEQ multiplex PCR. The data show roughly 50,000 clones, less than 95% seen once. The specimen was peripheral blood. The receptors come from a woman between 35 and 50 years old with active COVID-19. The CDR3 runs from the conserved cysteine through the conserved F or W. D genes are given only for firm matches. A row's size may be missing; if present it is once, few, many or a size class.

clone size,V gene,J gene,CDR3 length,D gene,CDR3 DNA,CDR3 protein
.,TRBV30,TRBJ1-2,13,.,TGTGCCTGGACCCCAGGGACAAAGTATGGCTACACCTTC,CAWTPGTKYGYTF
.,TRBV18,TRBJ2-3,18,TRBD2,TGTGCCAGCTCACCTGGACTAGCGGGGGCCCTATTCACAGATACGCAGTATTTT,CASSPGLAGALFTDTQYF
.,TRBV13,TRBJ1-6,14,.,TGTGCCAGCAGCTTAGGACGCGAGGTATCACCCCTCCACTTT,CASSLGREVSPLHF
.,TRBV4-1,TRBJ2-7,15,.,TGCGCCAGCAGCGCCGTAGCAGGGAAATTCTACGAGCAGTACTTC,CASSAVAGKFYEQYF
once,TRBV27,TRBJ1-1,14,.,TGTGCCAGCAGTCACCGGGCGGGGGACACTGAAGCTTTCTTT,CASSHRAGDTEAFF
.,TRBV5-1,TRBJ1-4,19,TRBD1,TGCGCCAGCAGCTTCGGACCGGGACAGGGACCGGCAACTAATGAAAAACTGTTTTTT,CASSFGPGQGPATNEKLFF
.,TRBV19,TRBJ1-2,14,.,TGTGCCAGTAGCCGGGAGGGTTATAACTATGGCTACACCTTC,CASSREGYNYGYTF
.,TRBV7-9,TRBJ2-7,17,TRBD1,TGTGCCAGCAGCTTAGCGGATGGTCGGGACAGCTCCTACGAGCAGTACTTC,CASSLADGRDSSYEQYF
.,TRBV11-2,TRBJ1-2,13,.,TGTGCCAGCAGCTCCTCGGCGGGCTATGGCTACACCTTC,CASSSSAGYGYTF
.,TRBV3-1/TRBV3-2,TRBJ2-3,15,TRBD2,TGTGCCAGCAGCCAAGGGATAGCGGGGGGGGATACGCAGTATTTT,CASSQGIAGGDTQYF
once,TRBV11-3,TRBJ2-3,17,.,TGTGCCAGCAGCTTAAGGAGACAGGTATCTAGCACAGATACGCAGTATTTT,CASSLRRQVSSTDTQYF
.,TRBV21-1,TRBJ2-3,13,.,TGTGCCAGCAGGCCACAGGGGACAGATACGCAGTATTTT,CASRPQGTDTQYF
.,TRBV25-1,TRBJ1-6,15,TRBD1,TGTGCCAGCAGTGGAATGGACAGGGTATACTCACCCCTCCACTTT,CASSGMDRVYSPLHF
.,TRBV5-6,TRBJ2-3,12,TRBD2,TGTGCCAGCAGCTCTAGCGGGAATACGCAGTATTTT,CASSSSGNTQYF
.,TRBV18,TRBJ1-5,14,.,TGTGCCAGCTCACCGGACAGTAGCAATCAGCCCCAGCATTTT,CASSPDSSNQPQHF
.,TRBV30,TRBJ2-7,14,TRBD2,TGTGCCTGGAGGATAGCGGGGGGGCCCTACGAGCAGTACTTC,CAWRIAGGPYEQYF
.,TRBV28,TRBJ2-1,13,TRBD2,TGTGCCAGTGTCCGGGGGGGATACAATGAGCAGTTCTTC,CASVRGGYNEQFF
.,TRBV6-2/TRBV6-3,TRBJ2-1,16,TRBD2,TGTGCCAGCAGCCAGACTAGCGGGGGGGGTTGGGATGAGCAGTTCTTC,CASSQTSGGGWDEQFF
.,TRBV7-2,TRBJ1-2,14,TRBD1,TGTGCCAGCAGCTCACAGGGGGTTGGCTATGGCTACACCTTC,CASSSQGVGYGYTF
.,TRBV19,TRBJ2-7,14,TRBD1,TGTGCCAGTAGTCCTTACGGGACAGCCTACGAGCAGTACTTC,CASSPYGTAYEQYF
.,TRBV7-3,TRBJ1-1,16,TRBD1,TGTGCCAGCAGCCCCCGGGACAGGGGGCGCGGGACTGAAGCTTTCTTT,CASSPRDRGRGTEAFF
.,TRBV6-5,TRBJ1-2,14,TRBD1,TGTGCCAGCAGCCGCGGGACAGGGGGCTATGGCTACACCTTC,CASSRGTGGYGYTF
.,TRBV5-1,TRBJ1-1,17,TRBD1,TGCGCCAGCAGCTACAGTCGGGACAGGGGAAGGGACACTGAAGCTTTCTTT,CASSYSRDRGRDTEAFF
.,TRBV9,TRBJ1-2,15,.,TGTGCCAGCAGCGTAGTCGACAGGCCATTCTATGGCTACACCTTC,CASSVVDRPFYGYTF
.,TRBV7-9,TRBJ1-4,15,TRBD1,TGTGCCAGCAGCGACCAACAGGGGGCCAATGAAAAACTGTTTTTT,CASSDQQGANEKLFF
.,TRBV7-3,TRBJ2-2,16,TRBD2,TGTGCCAGCAGCTCTACCCCAGCGGGGGGCCCCGGGGAGCTGTTTTTT,CASSSTPAGGPGELFF
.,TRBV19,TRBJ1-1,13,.,TGTGCCAGTAGTACCTATTTACAGGGCGAGGCTTTCTTT,CASSTYLQGEAFF
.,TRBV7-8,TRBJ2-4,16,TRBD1,TGTGCCAGCAGCTTAGGCCGACAGGGGTATAATGACATTCAGTACTTC,CASSLGRQGYNDIQYF
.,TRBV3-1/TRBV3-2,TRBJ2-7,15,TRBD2,TGTGCCAGCAGCAGGTTAGCGGGGGGGCCGGGGGAGCAGTACTTC,CASSRLAGGPGEQYF
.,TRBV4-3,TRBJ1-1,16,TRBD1,TGCGCCAGCAGCCAAGATCCCGGACAGGGGAGGACTGAAGCTTTCTTT,CASSQDPGQGRTEAFF
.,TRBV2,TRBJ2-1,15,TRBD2,TGTGCCAGCAGTACGGGACTAGCGGCGTACAATGAGCAGTTCTTC,CASSTGLAAYNEQFF
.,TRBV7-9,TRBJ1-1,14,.,TGTGCCAGCAGCCTAGGAGTGGAGGGCACTGAAGCTTTCTTT,CASSLGVEGTEAFF
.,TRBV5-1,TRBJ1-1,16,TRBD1,TGCGCCAGCGGTCTGACAGGGATAGGTCAGTCCACTGAAGCTTTCTTT,CASGLTGIGQSTEAFF
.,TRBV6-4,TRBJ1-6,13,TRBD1,TGTGCCAGCAGTGCGGACAGGAATTCACCCCTCCACTTT,CASSADRNSPLHF
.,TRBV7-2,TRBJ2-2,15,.,TGTGCCAGCAGCTTAGGAGAGGTTAACACCGGGGAGCTGTTTTTT,CASSLGEVNTGELFF
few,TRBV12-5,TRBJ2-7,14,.,TGTGCTAGTGGTTTGCTGGAGGGGTCAGGAGAGCAGTACTTC,CASGLLEGSGEQYF
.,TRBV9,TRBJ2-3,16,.,TGTGCCAGCAGCGTAGCATCCGGCGCGGCGACAGATACGCAGTATTTT,CASSVASGAATDTQYF
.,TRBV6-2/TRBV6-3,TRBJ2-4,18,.,TGTGCCAGCAGTTACTCGGTGTCGCAGGGGCCAGCCAAAAACATTCAGTACTTC,CASSYSVSQGPAKNIQYF
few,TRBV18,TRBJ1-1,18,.,TGTGCCAGCTCACCAAACCACGCCTCAGGGCCCCTCTCCACTGAAGCTTTCTTT,CASSPNHASGPLSTEAFF
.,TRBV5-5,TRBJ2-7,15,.,TGTGCCAGCAGCTTGGAGGGGGGGATATCCTACGAGCAGTACTTC,CASSLEGGISYEQYF
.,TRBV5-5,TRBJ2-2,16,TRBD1,TGTGCCAGCAGCTCAGGGGGCGCCGGGAACACCGGGGAGCTGTTTTTT,CASSSGGAGNTGELFF
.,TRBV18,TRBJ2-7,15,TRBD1,TGTGCCAGCTCACCTAACGGACAGGGACTCTACGAGCAGTACTTC,CASSPNGQGLYEQYF
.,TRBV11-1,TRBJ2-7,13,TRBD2,TGTGCCAGCTCGGACGGGGGGACCGACGAGCAGTACTTC,CASSDGGTDEQYF
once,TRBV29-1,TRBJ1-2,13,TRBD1,TGCAGCGTTGAACCCCAGGGGGCGGATGGCTACACCTTC,CSVEPQGADGYTF
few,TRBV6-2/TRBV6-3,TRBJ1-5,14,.,TGTGCCAGCAGTTACGACGGGTACAATCAGCCCCAGCATTTT,CASSYDGYNQPQHF
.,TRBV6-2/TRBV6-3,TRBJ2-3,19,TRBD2,TGTGCCAGCAGTTGGGGACTAGCGGGGGGGTTTGCTAGCACAGATACGCAGTATTTT,CASSWGLAGGFASTDTQYF
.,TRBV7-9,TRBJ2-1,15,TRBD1,TGTGCCAGCAGCGAGGGACAGGGGATCGGCAATGAGCAGTTCTTC,CASSEGQGIGNEQFF
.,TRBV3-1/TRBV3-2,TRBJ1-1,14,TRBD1,TGTGCCAGCAGCCAAAAGGACAGGGGCACTGAAGCTTTCTTT,CASSQKDRGTEAFF
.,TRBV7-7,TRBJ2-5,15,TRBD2,TGTGCCAGCAGCTTAGTCACTAGCGGACAAGAGACCCAGTACTTC,CASSLVTSGQETQYF
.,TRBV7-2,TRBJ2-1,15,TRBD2,TGTGCCAGCAGCTTAAAGACTAGCGGTCACAATGAGCAGTTCTTC,CASSLKTSGHNEQFF
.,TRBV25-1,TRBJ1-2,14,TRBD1,TGTGCCAGCTCAGCGACAGGGGTGAACTATGGCTACACCTTC,CASSATGVNYGYTF
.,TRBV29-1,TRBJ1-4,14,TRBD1,TGCAGCGTTGGGGTCGGAGAGGACAGGGAAAAACTGTTTTTT,CSVGVGEDREKLFF
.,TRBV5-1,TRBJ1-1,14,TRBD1,TGCGCCAGCAGCTTACAGGGGGAGAGGACTGAAGCTTTCTTT,CASSLQGERTEAFF
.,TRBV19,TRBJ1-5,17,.,TGTGCCAGTAGTACCAGGGATGGAGGGGTAGCGAATCAGCCCCAGCATTTT,CASSTRDGGVANQPQHF
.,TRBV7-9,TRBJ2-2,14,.,TGTGCCAGCAGCTTAGGACCTGGGCTCGGGGAGCTGTTTTTT,CASSLGPGLGELFF
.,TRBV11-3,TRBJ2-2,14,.,TGTGCCAGCAGCTCACAGGGAGACACCGGGGAGCTGTTTTTT,CASSSQGDTGELFF
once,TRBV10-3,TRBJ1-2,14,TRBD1,TGTGCCATCAGTGTTTGGGACAGGGAGGATGGCTACACCTTC,CAISVWDREDGYTF
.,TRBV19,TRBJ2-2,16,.,TGTGCCAGTAGTAGGGAAGCGGAAACGAACACCGGGGAGCTGTTTTTT,CASSREAETNTGELFF